Listed here are 24 T cell receptor beta chains from one sample, sequenced in a study of OX40 agonist ivuxolimab in advanced cancers. Profiling relied on immunoSEQ multiplex PCR, and the TCRdb table lists in-frame clones only, not all of them. The sample shows roughly 76,000 clones, around four fifths of them seen only once. The sequences come from CD4+ or CD8+ T cells sorted from blood, collected in a trial of the OX40 agonist ivuxolimab. The receptors originated from an adult with an advanced solid tumor such as melanoma, head and neck, liver or kidney cancer.

The V call is TRBV10-1, the J call TRBJ1-2; 8 bases agree with TRBD1. The germline V gene encodes CDR1 WNHNN and CDR2 SYGVQD (reference sequence). This CDR3 is built from 14 residues. Losses at the gene ends were 0 bases for V and 6 bases for J; bases not matched to a gene: 3. This CDR3 reads CASSESRGPHGYTF. The CDR3 nucleotides read TGCGCCAGCAGTGAGTCCAGGGGGCCCCATGGCTACACCTTC.

The V call is TRBV29-1, the J call TRBJ2-1; possibly TRBD2 for D (6 bases). Germline V lookup: CDR1 SQVTM, CDR2 ANQGSEA. The CDR3 runs to 15 residues. Trimming cost V 5 bases and J 0 bases, with 14 bases left between them. The CDR3 DNA reads TGCAGCGTTACTATCGGGGGAAGCTCCTACAATGAGCAGTTCTTC. Its protein is CSVTIGGSSYNEQFF.

The chain couples TRBV2 to TRBJ2-4, with TRBD2 matching 7 bases. Per germline, CDR1 SNHLY and CDR2 FYNNEI. CDR3 length: 13 residues. The V gene end was trimmed by 1 base and the J gene end by 15 bases; junction bases not matched to a gene: 9. CDR3 residues: CASSEEGLGRRYF. The CDR3 nucleotides are TGTGCCAGCAGTGAAGAAGGACTAGGCCGAAGGTACTTC.

This clone was seen a single time. The chain couples TRBV9 to TRBJ2-7; D remains ambiguous. The CDR3 is 14 residues long. V was shortened by 0 bases and J by 6 bases, with 13 bases between the two germline ends. The germline V gene has CDR1 SGDLS and CDR2 YYNGEE. The CDR3 nucleotides are TGTGCCAGCAGCGTAGAAGGGCTCTCGGGCGAGCAGTACTTC. This translates into CASSVEGLSGEQYF.

The rearrangement uses TRBV30 and TRBJ2-3; the D gene is possibly TRBD1 (5 bases). Germline V CDR1 and CDR2: GTSNPN, SVGIG (reference sequence). There are 14 residues in the CDR3. With 2 bases removed from V and 1 base from J, the gap between germline ends came to 10 bases. The CDR3 sequence is CAWSTGRGTDTQYF. DNA of the CDR3: TGTGCCTGGAGTACAGGTAGGGGCACAGATACGCAGTATTTT. Full variable domain (remainder filled in from reference TRBV30 and TRBJ2-3): SQTIHQWPATLVQPVGSPLSLECTVEGTSNPNLYWYRQAAGRGLQLLFYSVGIGQISSEVPQNLSASRPQDRQFILSSKKLLLSDSGFYLCAWSTGRGTDTQYFGPGTRLTVL.

This rearrangement joins TRBV19 to TRBJ2-1; TRBD2 agrees at 7 bases. This CDR3 is 16 amino acids long. V was clipped by 3 bases and J by 7 bases; unmatched bases: 12. CDR1 is LNHDA, CDR2 SQIVND, per germline (reference sequence). CDR3 bases: TGTGCCAGTAGTATGCTCATCCTACGGGAGGATAATGAGCAGTTCTTC. Amino acids: CASSMLILREDNEQFF. Full variable domain (remainder filled in from reference TRBV19 and TRBJ2-1): DGGITQSPKYLFRKEGQNVTLSCEQNLNHDAMYWYRQDPGQGLRLIYYSQIVNDFQKGDIAEGYSVSREKKESFPLTVTSAQKNPTAFYLCASSMLILREDNEQFFGPGTRLTVL.

The chain carries TRBV29-1 and TRBJ1-2, with D uncertain. Germline CDR1 and CDR2: SQVTM and ANQGSEA. With 4 bases removed from V and 4 bases from J, the gap between germline ends came to 19 bases. The CDR3 extends over 15 amino acids. CDR3 sequence (DNA): TGCAGCGTTGTCCCGGCCCCGGCCACTCGCTATGGCTACACCTTC. Amino acid sequence: CSVVPAPATRYGYTF.

The V call is TRBV28, the J call TRBJ2-1, with D unresolved. The V gene's germline CDR1 is MDHEN and CDR2 SYDVKM. Trimming took 2 bases from V and 0 from J, leaving 8 bases between them. The CDR3 spans 15 residues. The CDR3 DNA reads TGTGCCAGCAGTTTAGCTGAAAGCTCCTACAATGAGCAGTTCTTC. Protein product: CASSLAESSYNEQFF.

The gene calls are TRBV6-1 and TRBJ1-1; D may be TRBD1 (5 bases). Germline V gene lookup returns CDR1 MNHNS and CDR2 SASEGT. This CDR3 has 13 residues. Trimming took 0 bases from V and 4 from J, leaving 6 bases between them. This CDR3 is CASSEAGATEAFF. The CDR3 DNA follows: TGTGCCAGCAGTGAAGCCGGGGCCACTGAAGCTTTCTTT.

The V call is TRBV15, the J call TRBJ2-5, with TRBD1 matching 9 bases. TRBJ2-7 matches the DNA end more closely, so the J call is doubtful. The CDR3 is 16 residues long. The germline gives CDR1 LNHNV, CDR2 YYDKDF (reference sequence). The CDR3 loop is CATSRDRQGGGYEQYF. The CDR3, as DNA: TGTGCCACCAGCAGAGATAGACAGGGGGGAGGCTACGAGCAGTACTTC.

The genes are TRBV30 and TRBJ1-2; tentatively, D is TRBD1 (5 bases). The CDR3 consists of 14 residues. V dropped 1 base and J dropped 2 bases, with 11 bases sitting between them. Germline-derived CDR1 and CDR2 are GTSNPN and SVGIG (reference sequence). This CDR3 reads CAWSGDDSNYGYTF. The CDR3 bases are TGTGCCTGGAGTGGGGACGACAGCAACTATGGCTACACCTTC. The whole variable domain, remainder taken from reference TRBV30 and TRBJ1-2, is SQTIHQWPATLVQPVGSPLSLECTVEGTSNPNLYWYRQAAGRGLQLLFYSVGIGQISSEVPQNLSASRPQDRQFILSSKKLLLSDSGFYLCAWSGDDSNYGYTFGSGTRLTVV.

The CDR3 DNA reads TGTGCCAGTACCCCGACAGGGTTTCTCTACAATGAGCAGTTCTTC. Translated, it gives CASTPTGFLYNEQFF. This rearrangement joins TRBV19 to TRBJ2-1; TRBD1 aligns across 7 bases. Germline V gene data show CDR1 as LNHDA and CDR2 as SQIVND (reference sequence). The CDR3 contains 15 residues. Unmatched junction bases numbered 9, after V lost 7 bases and J lost 3 bases.

V usage is TRBV11-2 and J usage is TRBJ2-2, with D unresolved. Germline V gene sequence: CDR1 SGHAT, CDR2 FQNNGV. The CDR3 runs to 13 residues. Trimming pared 0 bases from V and 6 bases from J, leaving 5 bases between. The CDR3 DNA is TGTGCCAGCAGCTTAGAGTCCGCCGGGGAGCTGTTTTTT. It yields the protein CASSLESAGELFF.

A word on this clone: Its ends do not fully match the called genes, so a read error is possible. This chain joins TRBV7-8 and TRBJ1-2, with 7 bases that match TRBD1. The CDR3 contains 14 residues. CDR1 and CDR2 from the germline V gene are SGHVS and FQNEAQ. The CDR3 loop is CASTLSTGPYGYTF. The CDR3 DNA reads TGTGCCAGCACCTTATCGACAGGGCCGTATGGCTACACCTTC.

The genes are TRBV4-1 and TRBJ2-1; 9 bases fit TRBD1. The CDR3 is 16 amino acids. V shed 6 bases, J shed 6 bases, and the junction held 12 bases outside the gene matches. CDR1 MGHRA and CDR2 YSYEKL come from the germline V gene. As DNA, the CDR3 is TGCGCCAGCAGTTCCGTCCGGGACAGGGAGCTCAATGAGCAGTTCTTC. Its translation is CASSSVRDRELNEQFF.

V gene TRBV5-1 combines with J gene TRBJ1-6; D remains ambiguous. The CDR3 length is 15 residues. Germline V CDR1 and CDR2: SGHRS, YFSETQ. Between the trimmed V and J ends, which lost 3 bases and 6 bases, there was a span of 13 bases. CDR3 bases: TGCGCCAGCAGCTCCCTGGAGGTTACTAATTCACCCCTCCACTTT. This translates into CASSSLEVTNSPLHF.

The gene calls are TRBV15 and TRBJ1-5; 8 nucleotides line up with TRBD1. From germline, CDR1 is LNHNV and CDR2 YYDKDF (reference sequence). V gave up 7 bases and J gave up 2 bases; unmatched junction bases: 4. CDR3 length: 14 amino acids. The CDR3 here is CATTPDRGNQPQHF. Written as DNA, the CDR3 is TGTGCCACCACCCCGGACAGGGGCAATCAGCCCCAGCATTTT.

The gene calls are TRBV7-9 and TRBJ2-4; a weak D match, TRBD2 (6 bases). V lost 5 bases and J lost 3, with 14 bases in between. The germline V gene encodes CDR1 SEHNR and CDR2 FQNEAQ (reference sequence). This CDR3 contains 15 residues. In DNA form, the CDR3 reads TGTGCCAGCAGCCCCCCGCGCGGGAACAAAAACATTCAGTACTTC. It encodes CASSPPRGNKNIQYF.

The chain links TRBV7-9 to TRBJ2-1; D uncertain. The CDR3 totals 11 residues. V lost 2 bases to trimming and J lost 9 bases, with 5 bases between them. From germline, CDR1 is SEHNR and CDR2 FQNEAQ (reference sequence). CDR3 loop: CASSLITEQFF. In DNA, the CDR3 is TGTGCCAGCAGCTTAATCACTGAGCAGTTCTTC.

This chain links TRBV7-9 with TRBJ1-2; 7 bases map to TRBD1. Germline CDR1 and CDR2: SEHNR and FQNEAQ (reference sequence). The CDR3 is made up of 13 amino acids. The V segment lost 6 bases and the J segment 3 bases; nucleotides outside the gene matches: 4. CDR3 in DNA: TGTGCCAGCAGTTCCGGACAGGACTATGGCTACACCTTC. It translates to CASSSGQDYGYTF.

V gene TRBV4-2 combines with J gene TRBJ2-5; TRBD2 aligns across 9 bases. CDR3 length: 18 amino acids. Germline V gene sequence: CDR1 LGHNA, CDR2 YNFKEQ. V shed 0 bases and J 1 base; nucleotides not matched to a gene: 9. The CDR3 reads CASSQDLMGGGAQETQYF. DNA for the CDR3: TGTGCCAGCAGCCAAGATCTAATGGGCGGGGGGGCCCAAGAGACCCAGTACTTC.

The J gene is TRBJ2-7, the V gene TRBV19; 9 bases agree with TRBD1. Germline V CDR1 and CDR2: LNHDA, SQIVND (reference sequence). The CDR3 is 16 residues long. J lost 3 bases, V lost 3 bases, and 9 bases had no gene match. The CDR3 sequence: CASSITARQGGYEQYF. CDR3 bases: TGTGCCAGTAGTATCACCGCAAGACAGGGGGGCTACGAGCAGTACTTC.

This clone turned up a few times. V gene TRBV7-2 combines with J gene TRBJ2-3; D might be TRBD1 (5 bases). V was clipped by 6 bases and J by 1 base, with 17 bases between them. CDR1 is SGHTA and CDR2 is FQGNSA in the germline V gene. CDR3 length equals 16 residues. The CDR3 coding sequence is TGTGCCAGCAGTAGGGCTCCTGGGGCAGGCACAGATACGCAGTATTTT. This translates into CASSRAPGAGTDTQYF.

This clone is a singleton in its sample. V gene TRBV18 combines with J gene TRBJ2-1; maybe TRBD2 (6 bases). Germline CDR1 is KGHSH and CDR2 is LQKENI. Trimming pared 3 bases from V and 9 bases from J, leaving 9 bases between. CDR3 length equals 12 residues. CDR3 region: CASSPEAGEQFF. CDR3 bases: TGTGCCAGCTCACCCGAAGCGGGTGAGCAGTTCTTC.